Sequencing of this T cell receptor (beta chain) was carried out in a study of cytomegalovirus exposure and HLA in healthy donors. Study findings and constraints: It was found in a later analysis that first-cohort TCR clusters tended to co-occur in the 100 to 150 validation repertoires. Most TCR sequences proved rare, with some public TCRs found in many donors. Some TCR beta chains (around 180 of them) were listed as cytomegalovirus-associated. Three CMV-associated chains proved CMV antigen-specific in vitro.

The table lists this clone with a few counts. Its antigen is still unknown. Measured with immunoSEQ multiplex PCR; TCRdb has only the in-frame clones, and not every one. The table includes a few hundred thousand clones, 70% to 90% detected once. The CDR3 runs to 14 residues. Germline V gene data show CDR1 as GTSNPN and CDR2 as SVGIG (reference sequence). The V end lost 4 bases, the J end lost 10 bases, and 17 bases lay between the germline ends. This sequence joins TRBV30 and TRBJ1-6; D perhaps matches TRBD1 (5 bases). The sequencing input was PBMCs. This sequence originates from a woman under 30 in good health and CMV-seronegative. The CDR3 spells CAWTLEGLRSPLHF. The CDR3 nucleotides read TGTGCCTGGACCTTGGAGGGGCTGAGGTCACCCCTCCACTTT.